What follows are 12 T cell receptor beta chains derived from one specimen sequenced in a study of cytomegalovirus exposure and HLA in healthy donors. PCR primers comprised 60 Vbeta and 13 Jbeta primers. TCRdb's copy holds only in-frame clones and misses some; the assay was immunoSEQ multiplex PCR. The sample lists 150,000 to 200,000 clones, just under 80% occurring once. Material: PBMCs. The receptor source for this set is a woman under 40 in good health and CMV-seropositive.

V is TRBV6-5 and J is TRBJ1-2, with 9 bases aligning to TRBD1. The CDR3 totals 13 residues. The germline V gene encodes CDR1 MNHEY and CDR2 SVGAGI. V dropped 7 bases and J dropped 5; count of bases not matched to a gene: 5. The CDR3 sequence is CASNDGQGYGYTF. Written as DNA, the CDR3 is TGTGCCAGCAACGACGGACAGGGGTATGGCTACACCTTC.

This clone was seen once. The rearrangement joins TRBV2 to TRBJ1-2, with 8 bases aligning to TRBD1. The ends lost 4 bases at V and 8 bases at J; junction bases unmatched: 12. Germline lookup yields CDR1 SNHLY and CDR2 FYNNEI. The CDR3 covers 15 residues. The CDR3 here is CASSALTGQGPGYTF. CDR3 nucleotide sequence: TGTGCCAGCAGTGCCCTAACTGGACAGGGCCCGGGCTACACCTTC.

The chain carries TRBV5-1 and TRBJ2-3, with 9 nucleotides matching TRBD1. The CDR3 has 15 amino acids. Germline values: CDR1 SGHRS, CDR2 YFSETQ. The V and J ends lost 5 bases and 4 bases, in that order; junction bases with no gene match: 8. For the CDR3, the DNA is TGCGCCAGCAGTCAGGAGGGACAGGGTCCAGATACGCAGTATTTT. Translated: CASSQEGQGPDTQYF.

To note about this clone: In the same sample, other DNA sequences code for this CDR3. The genes are TRBV4-3 and TRBJ2-3, with a possible D match to TRBD2 (6 bases). The CDR3 runs 14 residues. Germline V CDR1 and CDR2: LGHNA, YSLEER. Trimming stripped 4 bases from V and 4 bases from J, with 12 bases between. CDR3 bases: TGCGCCAGCAGCCCGGGAGAACGGTCAGATACGCAGTATTTT. Protein product: CASSPGERSDTQYF.

The V call is TRBV7-8, the J call TRBJ2-3, with TRBD1 as a possible D gene (7 bases). V gave up 5 bases and J gave up 4 bases, with 10 bases separating them. The CDR3 has 13 residues. Looked up from germline, CDR1 is SGHVS and CDR2 is FQNEAQ. The CDR3 here is CASSQGGADTQYF. The CDR3, as DNA: TGTGCCAGCAGCCAGGGGGGCGCAGATACGCAGTATTTT.

The J gene is TRBJ1-3, the V gene TRBV5-6; TRBD1 matches at 10 bases. The CDR3 extends over 16 amino acids. Germline loops: CDR1 SGHDT, CDR2 YYEEEE. Trimming at V came to 4 bases and at J to 2 bases, leaving 6 bases not matched to a gene. The CDR3 sequence is CASSGDRGRTGNTIYF. DNA of the CDR3: TGTGCCAGCAGCGGAGACAGGGGGCGGACTGGAAACACCATATATTTT.

V gene TRBV27 combines with J gene TRBJ1-6; D might be TRBD1 (5 bases). Looked up from germline, CDR1 is MNHEY and CDR2 is SMNVEV (reference sequence). The CDR3 is 15 residues long. Trimming shortened V by 0 bases and J by 6 bases, and 9 bases separated the two germline ends. CDR3: CASSLSGQGNSPLHF. The CDR3 nucleotides read TGTGCCAGCAGTTTATCGGGGCAGGGTAATTCACCCCTCCACTTT.

The gene calls are TRBV5-1 and TRBJ2-5; 10 bases are a match to TRBD1. V was clipped by 7 bases and J by 4 bases; unmatched bases: 10. This CDR3 is 15 amino acids long. The germline CDR1 and CDR2 sequences are SGHRS and YFSETQ. The chain's CDR3 is CASSRDRGNSETQYF. Here the CDR3 DNA reads TGCGCCAGCTCCAGGGACAGGGGTAATTCAGAGACCCAGTACTTC.

J is TRBJ1-2 and V is TRBV6-6; 8 nucleotides line up with TRBD1. CDR1 and CDR2 from the germline V gene are MNHNY and SVGAGI (reference sequence). The CDR3 consists of 14 residues. The V gene end was trimmed by 2 bases and the J gene end by 6 bases; junction bases not matched to a gene: 5. For the CDR3, the DNA is TGTGCCAGCAGTTACCTGGACAGGGTCGATGGCTACACCTTC. Its protein product is CASSYLDRVDGYTF.

This chain uses TRBV4-1 with TRBJ2-1; TRBD1 might be the D (7 bases). Germline CDR1 and CDR2: MGHRA and YSYEKL. The ends were cut back, 4 bases at V and 5 bases at J, with 21 bases in the middle. This CDR3 spans 17 amino acids. The CDR3, as DNA: TGCGCCAGCAGCCCCGGGACAGTCCCTCGGGAGAACAATGAGCAGTTCTTC. Translating gives CASSPGTVPRENNEQFF.

The rearrangement links TRBV5-4 to TRBJ2-7, with TRBD1 identical over 7 bases. The J segment lost 6 bases and the V segment lost 4 bases, leaving 10 bases of the junction unmatched. CDR1 is SGHNT, CDR2 YYREEE, per germline (reference sequence). The CDR3 totals 14 residues. In DNA, the CDR3 is TGTGCCAGCAGCCAGACAGGGCGCAGGGCCGAGCAGTACTTC. Translated, it gives CASSQTGRRAEQYF. The full variable domain, completed using reference TRBV5-4 and TRBJ2-7, is ETGVTQSPTHLIKTRGQQVTLRCSSQSGHNTVSWYQQALGQGPQFIFQYYREEENGRGNFPPRFSGLQFPNYSSELNVNALELDDSALYLCASSQTGRRAEQYFGPGTRLTVT.

The chain uses TRBV5-4 and TRBJ2-5; D might be TRBD2 (5 bases). There are 14 residues in the CDR3. CDR1 is SGHNT and CDR2 is YYREEE in the germline V gene (reference sequence). Trimming shortened V by 5 bases and J by 5 bases, and 16 bases separated the two germline ends. This CDR3 reads CASRNPAGEETQYF. DNA for the CDR3: TGTGCCAGCAGAAACCCCGCGGGTGAGGAGACCCAGTACTTC.